Presented here are 26 T cell receptor beta chains from one specimen sequenced in a study of blood T cell repertoires in COVID-19. Data came from immunoSEQ multiplex PCR; TCRdb stores just in-frame clones and leaves some out. This table holds roughly 380,000 clones, 75% to 90% found once. Sequencing was carried out using peripheral blood. Receptors originate from a woman in her forties with COVID-19, enrolled during active disease.

The genes are TRBV7-3 and TRBJ2-7; the match to TRBD2 covers 12 bases. Unmatched junction bases numbered 16, after V lost 2 bases and J lost 2 bases. Germline V lookup: CDR1 SGHTA, CDR2 FQGTGA. The CDR3 spans 20 residues. DNA of the CDR3: TGTGCCAGCAGCTTATGGGCCGTTACTTTAGCTAGCGGGGGGGCCTACGAGCAGTACTTC. Its protein product is CASSLWAVTLASGGAYEQYF.

This chain links TRBV18 with TRBJ1-6, with 10 positions matching TRBD1. The junction had 5 bases not matched to a gene; V was cut back by 6 bases and J by 0 bases. CDR1 is KGHSH, CDR2 LQKENI, per germline. This CDR3 contains 17 residues. CDR3 region: CASSGDRGSSYNSPLHF. The DNA for the CDR3 is TGTGCCAGCTCCGGGGACAGGGGAAGCTCCTATAATTCACCCCTCCACTTT. The full variable domain, rest sourced from reference TRBV18 and TRBJ1-6, is NAGVMQNPRHLVRRRGQEARLRCSPMKGHSHVYWYRQLPEEGLKFMVYLQKENIIDESGMPKERFSAEFPKEGPSILRIQQVVRGDSAAYFCASSGDRGSSYNSPLHFGNGTRLTVT.

V usage is TRBV4-3 and J usage is TRBJ1-1; D possibly corresponds to TRBD1 (5 bases). Trimming took 0 bases from V and 4 from J, leaving 12 bases between them. The germline V gene encodes CDR1 LGHNA and CDR2 YSLEER. This CDR3 is 15 amino acids long. Here the CDR3 DNA reads TGCGCCAGCAGCCAAGAAGGGGCCTGGGGCACTGAAGCTTTCTTT. It specifies CASSQEGAWGTEAFF.

The chain uses TRBV7-3 and TRBJ1-1, with D hard to call. Germline CDR1 is SGHTA and CDR2 is FQGTGA. V was shortened by 5 bases and J by 5 bases, with 12 bases between the two germline ends. The CDR3 sequence is 13 residues long. CDR3 region: CASSPSRETEAFF. In DNA form, the CDR3 reads TGTGCCAGCAGCCCCTCCCGTGAGACTGAAGCTTTCTTT.

V gene TRBV18 combines with J gene TRBJ2-1; TRBD1 agrees at 8 bases. This CDR3 region has 17 residues. Per germline, CDR1 KGHSH and CDR2 LQKENI. V lost 4 bases, J lost 5 bases, and 13 bases stayed unmatched. CDR3 in DNA: TGTGCCAGCTCACAACAGTCCAGGGGGCATGCGGACAATGAGCAGTTCTTC. This translates into CASSQQSRGHADNEQFF. The full variable domain, rest sourced from reference TRBV18 and TRBJ2-1, is NAGVMQNPRHLVRRRGQEARLRCSPMKGHSHVYWYRQLPEEGLKFMVYLQKENIIDESGMPKERFSAEFPKEGPSILRIQQVVRGDSAAYFCASSQQSRGHADNEQFFGPGTRLTVL.

This rearrangement joins TRBV28 to TRBJ1-1, with 7 nucleotides matching TRBD1. CDR3 length: 14 amino acids. In germline, CDR1 is MDHEN, CDR2 SYDVKM. J was trimmed by 2 bases and V by 6 bases; bases with no gene match: 6. The CDR3 loop reads CASRVQGTNTEAFF. CDR3 in DNA: TGTGCCAGCAGGGTACAGGGGACTAACACTGAAGCTTTCTTT.

The chain carries TRBV6-6 and TRBJ1-1, with TRBD1 identical over 8 bases. Per germline, CDR1 MNHNY and CDR2 SVGAGI (reference sequence). J gave up 7 bases and V 6 bases, and 7 bases lay outside the gene matches. The CDR3 totals 13 residues. CDR3 residues: CASSSRTGFEAFF. Written as DNA, the CDR3 is TGTGCCAGCAGCTCGAGGACAGGGTTTGAAGCTTTCTTT.

This chain connects TRBV10-1 to TRBJ2-3, with D maybe TRBD2 (6 bases). V was pared by 2 bases and J by 6 bases, with 21 bases between. The CDR3 is 17 residues long. Per germline, CDR1 WNHNN and CDR2 SYGVQD (reference sequence). CDR3 sequence (DNA): TGCGCCAGCAGTGAGGGGACTCGCATGGCCCCGGGCGATACGCAGTATTTT. Translating gives CASSEGTRMAPGDTQYF.

V gene TRBV6-2 or TRBV6-3 combines with J gene TRBJ1-1; TRBD1 matches 7 bases. The junction had 15 bases not matched to a gene; V was cut back by 6 bases and J by 5 bases. The V gene's germline CDR1 is MNHEY and CDR2 SVGEGT. The CDR3 runs 16 residues. The CDR3 DNA sequence: TGTGCCAGCAGCCGAGGGACAGCGAAAATGAGGACTGAAGCTTTCTTT. It translates to CASSRGTAKMRTEAFF.

This clone was seen a few times. The CDR3 spells CASSPAGTVYEQYF. The CDR3 DNA follows: TGTGCCAGCAGTCCAGCCGGGACAGTTTACGAGCAGTACTTC. The chain employs TRBV27 and TRBJ2-7; 7 bases are shared with TRBD1. Germline-derived CDR1 and CDR2 are MNHEY and SMNVEV (reference sequence). This CDR3 has 14 amino acids. With V trimmed by 5 bases and J by 4 bases, 8 bases remained unmatched.

This sequence joins TRBV15 and TRBJ2-5, with 9 bases matching TRBD2. J lost 5 bases, V lost 0 bases, and 7 bases had no gene match. The CDR3 spans 16 residues. The V gene's germline CDR1 is LNHNV and CDR2 YYDKDF (reference sequence). The CDR3 loop is CATSRDLLAGLETQYF. CDR3 in DNA: TGTGCCACCAGCAGAGATCTTCTAGCGGGATTGGAGACCCAGTACTTC.

The V call is TRBV2, the J call TRBJ2-1; 14 nucleotides agree with TRBD2. With 8 bases clipped from V and 7 bases from J, the junction kept 7 bases outside the gene matches. The V gene's germline CDR1 is SNHLY and CDR2 FYNNEI. The CDR3 consists of 15 residues. CDR3 region: CASGGTSGSGNEQFF. The CDR3 DNA follows: TGTGCCAGCGGAGGGACTAGCGGGAGTGGGAATGAGCAGTTCTTC.

In its sample, this clone was seen once. CDR3 DNA: TGTGCCAGCAGTGTAAGCAGTTCAGGAGAGACCCAGTACTTC. As protein: CASSVSSSGETQYF. The rearrangement uses TRBV2 and TRBJ2-5; D is uncertain. Trimming removed 4 bases at V and 4 bases at J, with 13 bases between. This CDR3 is 14 amino acids long. Germline CDR1 and CDR2: SNHLY and FYNNEI.

V usage is TRBV29-1 and J usage is TRBJ1-5, with D uncertain. CDR1 is SQVTM and CDR2 is ANQGSEA in the germline V gene. Between the trimmed V and J ends, which lost 7 bases and 11 bases, there was a span of 18 bases. The length of the CDR3 is 12 residues. The chain's CDR3 is CSAGEGSETQHF. The DNA for the CDR3 is TGCAGCGCCGGAGAGGGTTCTGAGACCCAGCATTTT.

The chain carries TRBV6-5 and TRBJ1-6, with TRBD1 matching 8 bases. This CDR3 region has 15 residues. Germline assignment: CDR1 MNHEY and CDR2 SVGAGI. The junction had 6 bases not matched to a gene; V was cut back by 6 bases and J by 5 bases. CDR3: CASSLGTGHNSPLHF. The CDR3 nucleotides are TGTGCCAGCAGCCTCGGGACAGGACATAATTCACCCCTCCACTTT.

CDR3 DNA: TGTGCCAGTAGACTAGCGGGGGAGTACAATGAGCAGTTCTTC. The encoded protein is CASRLAGEYNEQFF. This chain links TRBV19 with TRBJ2-1; 11 nucleotides agree with TRBD2. Germline assignment: CDR1 LNHDA and CDR2 SQIVND (reference sequence). V shed 6 bases and J 4 bases; nucleotides not matched to a gene: 2. The CDR3 totals 14 residues.

V usage is TRBV7-2 and J usage is TRBJ1-4, with a possible D match to TRBD1 (5 bases). The CDR3 totals 13 residues. With 2 bases removed from V and 7 bases from J, the gap between germline ends came to 8 bases. Per the germline V gene, CDR1 is SGHTA and CDR2 is FQGNSA. CDR3 protein: CASSLQGSEKLFF. CDR3 nucleotides: TGTGCCAGCAGCTTACAGGGTTCTGAAAAACTGTTTTTT.

V usage is TRBV20-1 and J usage is TRBJ2-1; D unresolved. Trimming removed 5 bases from V and 8 bases from J, with 7 bases in between. Germline CDR1 is DFQATT and CDR2 is SNEGSKA (reference sequence). The CDR3 extends over 10 amino acids. This CDR3 reads CSAYEDEQFF. DNA for the CDR3: TGCAGTGCTTACGAGGATGAGCAGTTCTTC.

In nucleotides, the CDR3 is TGTGCCAGCAGTTGGGGAGTAACAAACTATGGCTACACCTTC. This sequence encodes CASSWGVTNYGYTF. The rearrangement uses TRBV6-5 and TRBJ1-2; D uncertain. This CDR3 has 14 residues. Trimming pared 4 bases from V and 2 bases from J, leaving 11 bases between. CDR1 and CDR2 from the germline V gene are MNHEY and SVGAGI.

The genes are TRBV11-3 and TRBJ2-7, with D perhaps matching TRBD2 (5 bases). Trimming pared 5 bases from V and 0 bases from J, leaving 11 bases between. The V gene's germline CDR1 is SGHNT and CDR2 YENEEA. The length of the CDR3 is 14 residues. The CDR3 region has the DNA TGTGCCAGCAGCCCGGGAAGTGTCTCCTACGAGCAGTACTTC. This encodes CASSPGSVSYEQYF.

V is TRBV2 and J is TRBJ2-5; 9 nucleotides align to TRBD2. Germline lookup yields CDR1 SNHLY and CDR2 FYNNEI. There are 17 residues in the CDR3. After removal of 4 bases from V and 7 bases from J, the junction contained 16 bases not matched to a gene. The CDR3 DNA sequence: TGTGCCAGCAGTGGAGTCGGCGGGAGGGCCTCCCGGCGGACCCAGTACTTC. Residues: CASSGVGGRASRRTQYF.

This chain joins TRBV7-9 and TRBJ1-2; D not certain. With 3 bases removed from V and 7 bases from J, the gap between germline ends came to 15 bases. The CDR3 totals 14 residues. CDR1 is SEHNR and CDR2 is FQNEAQ in the germline V gene (reference sequence). In nucleotides, the CDR3 is TGTGCCAGCAGCTTGGTCTCCCAGGCGGGTGGCTACACCTTC. Residues: CASSLVSQAGGYTF.

To note about this clone: Other DNA sequences in this specimen translate into the identical CDR3. The rearrangement uses TRBV5-1 and TRBJ2-3; tentative D call: TRBD1 (6 bases). CDR1 is SGHRS, CDR2 YFSETQ, per germline. With 5 bases removed from V and 0 bases from J, the gap between germline ends came to 13 bases. The CDR3 length is 15 residues. DNA for the CDR3: TGCGCCAGCAGGCCGCAGGGGCCGAGCACAGATACGCAGTATTTT. Translation gives CASRPQGPSTDTQYF. The variable domain in full, completed from reference TRBV5-1 and TRBJ2-3, reads KAGVTQTPRYLIKTRGQQVTLSCSPISGHRSVSWYQQTPGQGLQFLFEYFSETQRNKGNFPGRFSGRQFSNSRSEMNVSTLELGDSALYLCASRPQGPSTDTQYFGPGTRLTVL.

The CDR3 sequence: CASSPRQANTGELFF. The CDR3 region has the DNA TGCGCCAGCAGCCCGAGACAGGCGAACACCGGGGAGCTGTTTTTT. The genes are TRBV5-1 and TRBJ2-2; possible D gene TRBD1, 6 bases. V dropped 4 bases and J dropped 0 bases, with 10 bases sitting between them. The germline gives CDR1 SGHRS, CDR2 YFSETQ. The CDR3 runs to 15 residues.

This clone was counted a single time. CDR3 DNA sequence: TGTGCCAGCAGTTTACTTACAGGAAAGAACTATGGCTACACCTTC. Residues: CASSLLTGKNYGYTF. The V call is TRBV28, the J call TRBJ1-2, with D possibly being TRBD1 (5 bases). V lost 2 bases and J lost 2, with 12 bases in between. CDR1 is MDHEN, CDR2 SYDVKM, per germline. CDR3 length equals 15 residues.

Here the CDR3 DNA reads TGTGCCAGCAGCGGGACGGGGAGGCATGGCTACACCTTC. Translation gives CASSGTGRHGYTF. The chain links TRBV7-9 to TRBJ1-2; possible D gene TRBD1, 5 bases. Trimming stripped 5 bases from V and 6 bases from J, with 13 bases between. Germline V gene sequence: CDR1 SEHNR, CDR2 FQNEAQ (reference sequence). This CDR3 spans 13 amino acids.